This TCR beta chain was captured in a study of shared clonotypes between healthy human individuals. This clone has a handful of counts. CDR1 is SGHRS and CDR2 is YFSETQ in the germline V gene. The CDR3 covers 14 residues. V shed 0 bases and J shed 2 bases, with 6 bases lying between them. Adult Caucasians living in Nashville, Tennessee made up all of the donors. Assay execution took place at the deep level. Sequencing used immunoSEQ multiplex PCR; TCRdb keeps in-frame clones, though not all of them. The sample records roughly 1,100,000 clones, around 76% being singletons. The receptor's source is a man aged 18 to 29 in good health. The sequenced material came from memory CD4+ T cells sorted from blood. Subset: CD45RA-negative fraction. This chain links TRBV5-1 with TRBJ2-1; the D call may be TRBD1 or TRBD2 (5 bases each). The chain's CDR3 is CASSLVGAYNEQFF. As DNA, the CDR3 is TGCGCCAGCAGCTTGGTGGGGGCCTACAATGAGCAGTTCTTC. Full variable domain (remainder filled in from reference TRBV5-1 and TRBJ2-1): KAGVTQTPRYLIKTRGQQVTLSCSPISGHRSVSWYQQTPGQGLQFLFEYFSETQRNKGNFPGRFSGRQFSNSRSEMNVSTLELGDSALYLCASSLVGAYNEQFFGPGTRLTVL.